The 17 T cell receptor beta chains below were found in one sample sequenced in a study of blood T cell repertoires in COVID-19. Clones were sequenced by immunoSEQ multiplex PCR, and TCRdb holds only the in-frame ones, with some missing. The sample holds 80,000 or so clones; around 80% are singletons and the top ten take about 6.9%. The material sequenced was peripheral blood. The receptor set was obtained from a human donor in a cohort sampled during active COVID-19.

The chain recombines TRBV18 with TRBJ1-1; D remains unclear. Trimming took off 3 bases at V and 0 bases at J, with 5 bases between the two ends. The CDR3 length is 13 residues. Germline CDR1 and CDR2: KGHSH and LQKENI. CDR3 nucleotides: TGTGCCAGCTCACCCAACATGAACACTGAAGCTTTCTTT. This gives the protein CASSPNMNTEAFF.

The CDR3 spells CASSELADTGELFF. CDR3 sequence (DNA): TGTGCCAGCAGTGAACTAGCGGACACCGGGGAGCTGTTTTTT. The chain has TRBV6-1 and TRBJ2-2; 7 bases match TRBD2. The germline V gene encodes CDR1 MNHNS and CDR2 SASEGT. The CDR3 contains 14 residues. With 2 bases clipped from V and 3 bases from J, the junction kept 0 bases outside the gene matches.

This clone was recorded once. This sequence joins TRBV19 and TRBJ1-2; D perhaps matches TRBD1 (6 bases). The CDR3 has 15 residues. Trimming left V 7 bases short and J 3 bases short, with 18 bases between. Germline assignment: CDR1 LNHDA and CDR2 SQIVND (reference sequence). CDR3 loop: CASTPELQGHYGYTF. CDR3 coding DNA: TGTGCCAGTACCCCTGAGTTACAGGGTCACTATGGCTACACCTTC.

This chain's CDR3 is CASSEARGTEAFF. CDR3 nucleotide sequence: TGCGCCAGCAGTGAGGCCAGAGGGACTGAAGCTTTCTTT. The V gene is TRBV10-1, the J gene TRBJ1-1; unclear D gene. The CDR3 loop spans 13 amino acids. Per germline, CDR1 WNHNN and CDR2 SYGVQD (reference sequence). V lost 2 bases, J lost 5 bases, and 9 bases lay in between.

CDR3 coding DNA: TGTGCCAGCAGCTCGGGACAGGGTTCCTACGAGCAGTACTTC. Translated, it gives CASSSGQGSYEQYF. J is TRBJ2-7 and V is TRBV5-4, with 9 bases fitting TRBD1. With V trimmed by 3 bases and J by 1 base, 2 bases remained unmatched. Germline CDR1 is SGHNT and CDR2 is YYREEE (reference sequence). The CDR3 runs 14 residues.

The chain combines TRBV19 with TRBJ2-7; 7 bases agree with TRBD1. Germline V lookup: CDR1 LNHDA, CDR2 SQIVND (reference sequence). CDR3 length: 14 amino acids. J was trimmed by 3 bases and V by 4 bases; bases with no gene match: 6. CDR3 sequence (DNA): TGTGCCAGTAGTAGACCGGGACAGAGCTACGAGCAGTACTTC. It yields the protein CASSRPGQSYEQYF.

The chain links TRBV2 to TRBJ1-2; 7 bases match TRBD1. The CDR3 runs 16 residues. From germline, CDR1 is SNHLY and CDR2 FYNNEI. V was pared by 2 bases and J by 2 bases, with 8 bases of the junction left unmatched. CDR3 DNA: TGTGCCAGCAGTGAATGGGTGGGACAGCGAAACTATGGCTACACCTTC. Translated, it gives CASSEWVGQRNYGYTF.

The V and J genes are TRBV6-2 or TRBV6-3 and TRBJ2-6; possibly TRBD2 for D (6 bases). The CDR3 has 17 amino acids. V dropped 1 base and J dropped 0 bases, with 10 bases sitting between them. From germline, CDR1 is MNHEY and CDR2 SVGEGT. CDR3 in amino acids: CASSYYLEGSGANVLTF. CDR3 nucleotides: TGTGCCAGCAGTTACTATCTGGAGGGCTCTGGGGCCAACGTCCTGACTTTC.

The V gene is TRBV30, the J gene TRBJ2-1; no firm D call. CDR3 length equals 10 residues. Trimming pared 6 bases from V and 5 bases from J, leaving 5 bases between. Germline V CDR1 and CDR2: GTSNPN, SVGIG (reference sequence). CDR3 protein: CACGHNEQFF. CDR3 DNA: TGTGCCTGTGGCCACAATGAGCAGTTCTTC. The whole variable domain, filled in from reference TRBV30 and TRBJ2-1, reads SQTIHQWPATLVQPVGSPLSLECTVEGTSNPNLYWYRQAAGRGLQLLFYSVGIGQISSEVPQNLSASRPQDRQFILSSKKLLLSDSGFYLCACGHNEQFFGPGTRLTVL.

This clone was detected only once. The chain combines TRBV4-1 with TRBJ2-7; 11 bases are a match to TRBD1. The germline CDR1 and CDR2 sequences are MGHRA and YSYEKL. CDR3 length: 14 amino acids. V shed 3 bases and J 6 bases; nucleotides not matched to a gene: 4. In DNA form, the CDR3 reads TGCGCCAGCAGCCACCCCGGGACAGGGGGCGAGCAGTACTTC. Its translation is CASSHPGTGGEQYF.

The chain combines TRBV4-3 with TRBJ1-6; D is ambiguous. Looked up from germline, CDR1 is LGHNA and CDR2 is YSLEER. V was clipped by 3 bases and J by 7 bases, with 4 bases between them. The CDR3 spans 12 residues. CDR3 loop: CASSHQNSPLHF. In DNA form, the CDR3 reads TGCGCCAGCAGCCATCAAAATTCACCCCTCCACTTT.

The chain uses TRBV3-1 (or the pseudogene TRBV3-2) and TRBJ2-7; 8 positions match TRBD2. Germline V gene lookup returns CDR1 LGHDT and CDR2 YNNKEL (reference sequence). Losses at the gene ends were 6 bases for V and 6 bases for J; bases not matched to a gene: 10. This CDR3 region has 14 residues. CDR3 sequence reads: CASRLGLAVAEQYF. The CDR3 DNA sequence: TGTGCCAGCAGACTCGGACTAGCCGTCGCCGAGCAGTACTTC.

This clone was detected once. The chain recombines TRBV5-4 with TRBJ2-1, with a tentative D call TRBD2 (5 bases). This CDR3 comprises 12 residues. V lost 1 base and J lost 7, with 6 bases in between. The V gene's germline CDR1 is SGHNT and CDR2 YYREEE (reference sequence). The chain's CDR3 is CASSLSGNEQFF. The CDR3 nucleotides read TGTGCCAGCAGCTTGTCGGGGAATGAGCAGTTCTTC.

Only one count was recorded for this clone. The chain has TRBV19 and TRBJ1-2; no clear D gene. Deletions cut 4 bases from V and 1 base from J, with 16 bases between. The CDR3 has 16 residues. Germline V gives CDR1 LNHDA, CDR2 SQIVND (reference sequence). CDR3 nucleotides: TGTGCCAGTAGTACCCCGGCGCGGAGGGATAACTATGGCTACACCTTC. This gives the protein CASSTPARRDNYGYTF.

CDR3 loop: CASLTGEGSGGYTF. CDR3 DNA sequence: TGTGCCAGCTTGACCGGGGAGGGTTCGGGCGGCTACACCTTC. This chain links TRBV25-1 with TRBJ1-2, with D hard to call. CDR1 MGHDK and CDR2 SYGVNS come from the germline V gene. This CDR3 spans 14 amino acids. V lost 8 bases and J 8 bases, leaving 21 bases between the germline ends.

The chain is built from TRBV18 and TRBJ1-1, with D unresolved. Trimming shortened V by 4 bases and J by 6 bases, and 15 bases separated the two germline ends. Germline CDR1 and CDR2: KGHSH and LQKENI. The CDR3 consists of 14 residues. CDR3 nucleotide sequence: TGTGCCAGCTCACGAGATGAGCGGCCACCTGAAGCTTTCTTT. This sequence encodes CASSRDERPPEAFF.

The gene calls are TRBV9 and TRBJ2-2; D is possibly TRBD1 (5 bases). Trimming stripped 0 bases from V and 2 bases from J, with 11 bases between. This CDR3 comprises 16 residues. CDR1 is SGDLS, CDR2 YYNGEE, per germline. The CDR3 DNA reads TGTGCCAGCAGCGTAGTCCAGGGTGGCAACACCGGGGAGCTGTTTTTT. Amino acids: CASSVVQGGNTGELFF.